The entry below gives a single TCR beta chain sequence along with its context. The sample belongs to a study of T-cell reconstitution after alpha-beta-depleted transplantation in children. Construction of the TCRbeta library involved unique molecular identifiers. TCRdb independently ran MiXCR on the PCR reads; one entry per CDR3 protein. Of under 450,000 distinct CDR3 sequences detected, approximately 12% appear once; the ten largest clones hold 4.3%. The CDR3 is 20 amino acids. Germline loops: CDR1 SGHAT, CDR2 FQDESV (reference sequence). The V gene lost 0 bases and the J gene lost 1 base, with 24 bases spanning the gap.

The chain employs TRBV11-1 and TRBJ1-1; a weak D match, TRBD1 (5 bases). The sequences come from PBMCs, collected from the stem cell graft. The sequence came from a human donor who donated a stem cell graft to a child with Fanconi anemia. CDR3 sequence reads: CASSLALGVGALHPNTEAFF. The CDR3 DNA reads TGTGCCAGCAGCTTAGCGCTAGGGGTAGGGGCCCTCCACCCGAACACTGAAGCTTTCTTT.